The 10 T cell receptor beta chains in this list originate from one sample, sequenced in a study of early T cells in non-severe SARS-CoV-2 infection. MiXCR, run by TCRdb on the 5' RACE reads, gives a single entry per CDR3 protein. The sample carries 40,000 to 55,000 distinct CDR3 sequences, around 13% recorded once. Sequenced: whole blood. Receptor source: an adult who was a healthcare worker with PCR-confirmed SARS-CoV-2 infection or an uninfected control (not recorded which).

This clonotype was counted at least ten times. This sequence joins TRBV12-5 and TRBJ2-5; the D gene is possibly TRBD2 (6 bases). Trimming removed 6 bases at V and 0 bases at J, with 14 bases between. CDR3 length equals 15 residues. CDR1 is LGHNT, CDR2 FRNRAP, per germline. The CDR3 DNA is TGTGCTAGTGGGCGGGGACTTCAGTACCAAGAGACCCAGTACTTC. It is translated as CASGRGLQYQETQYF.

This clonotype was detected ten times or more. V and J are TRBV20-1 and TRBJ2-1; TRBD1 matches at 7 bases. The CDR3 extends over 14 amino acids. Germline loops: CDR1 DFQATT, CDR2 SNEGSKA (reference sequence). V shed 6 bases and J 7 bases; nucleotides not matched to a gene: 12. CDR3 in amino acids: CSARRQGSNNEQFF. CDR3 DNA sequence: TGCAGTGCGAGGAGACAGGGTTCGAATAATGAGCAGTTCTTC.

This clonotype was picked up many times. The chain uses TRBV12-3 or TRBV12-4 and TRBJ1-1; D is unresolved. The CDR3 spans 10 residues. Between the trimmed V and J ends, which lost 8 bases and 7 bases, there was a span of 8 bases. DNA for the CDR3: TGTGCCAGCTCCGGGAATGAAGCTTTCTTT. Protein product: CASSGNEAFF.

This clonotype occurred a few times. This rearrangement joins TRBV5-1 to TRBJ2-2; 13 nucleotides line up with TRBD2. The CDR3 is made up of 17 amino acids. The V and J ends lost 4 bases and 6 bases, in that order; junction bases with no gene match: 9. Germline assignment: CDR1 SGHRS and CDR2 YFSETQ. Written as DNA, the CDR3 is TGCGCCAGCAGCCGGACTAGCGGGGGCCCCGGAGCCGGGGAGCTGTTTTTT. It is translated as CASSRTSGGPGAGELFF.

This clonotype was recorded a few times. This rearrangement joins TRBV20-1 to TRBJ1-6; the D is unclear. Trimming pared 5 bases from V and 14 bases from J, leaving 13 bases between. Germline CDR1 reads DFQATT; CDR2 reads SNEGSKA (reference sequence). The length of the CDR3 is 11 residues. CDR3 in DNA: TGCAGTGCTGGCACTGGGGAAACCCTCCACTTT. This encodes CSAGTGETLHF.

This clonotype appeared a few times. The CDR3 nucleotides read TGCAGTGCTAGAGTGAACGCAGGGGAAGGGGCTCAGTACTTC. Protein: CSARVNAGEGAQYF. The gene calls are TRBV20-1 and TRBJ2-7; possible D gene TRBD1, 6 bases. V lost 1 base and J 10 bases, leaving 20 bases between the germline ends. CDR3 length: 14 residues. Germline V gene lookup returns CDR1 DFQATT and CDR2 SNEGSKA (reference sequence).

This clonotype was detected ten times or more. The chain couples TRBV15 to TRBJ2-1, with 8 nucleotides matching TRBD2. CDR3 length equals 16 residues. CDR1 LNHNV and CDR2 YYDKDF come from the germline V gene (reference sequence). After removal of 1 base from V and 10 bases from J, the junction contained 12 bases not matched to a gene. The CDR3 is CATSRGVGLVKGEQFF. The CDR3 DNA is TGTGCCACCAGCAGAGGGGTGGGACTAGTAAAGGGGGAGCAGTTCTTC.

V and J are TRBV27 and TRBJ2-1; TRBD2 matches at 9 bases. The CDR3 extends over 16 amino acids. V was clipped by 7 bases and J by 4 bases; unmatched bases: 11. Germline V gene data show CDR1 as MNHEY and CDR2 as SMNVEV (reference sequence). CDR3: CASTQPGTSRYNEQFF. The CDR3 DNA follows: TGTGCCAGCACCCAACCGGGGACTAGCAGATACAATGAGCAGTTCTTC.

Only a few counts were recorded for this clonotype. The chain employs TRBV20-1 and TRBJ2-3; 7 bases line up with TRBD2. This CDR3 has 14 amino acids. The V gene end was trimmed by 5 bases and the J gene end by 3 bases; junction bases not matched to a gene: 8. Germline lookup yields CDR1 DFQATT and CDR2 SNEGSKA (reference sequence). CDR3 region: CSAGGGRGTDTQYF. Here the CDR3 DNA reads TGCAGTGCTGGCGGGGGACGAGGAACAGATACGCAGTATTTT.

The V and J genes are TRBV28 and TRBJ1-5; D is unclear. V was cut by 7 bases and J by 4 bases, with 14 bases left in between. CDR3 length equals 14 residues. Germline CDR1 reads MDHEN; CDR2 reads SYDVKM. Here the CDR3 reads CASNRELGNQPQHF. In DNA, the CDR3 is TGTGCCAGCAATAGGGAGTTAGGAAATCAGCCCCAGCATTTT. The whole variable domain, filled in from reference TRBV28 and TRBJ1-5, reads DVKVTQSSRYLVKRTGEKVFLECVQDMDHENMFWYRQDPGLGLRLIYFSYDVKMKEKGDIPEGYSVSREKKERFSLILESASTNQTSMYLCASNRELGNQPQHFGDGTRLSIL.